Included here is one T cell receptor (beta chain) sequence, with context. Sequencing used immunoSEQ multiplex PCR; TCRdb keeps in-frame clones, though not all of them. Here the sample spans 400,000 to 550,000 clones, around nine tenths being singletons. The sample is drawn from a study of blood T cell repertoires in COVID-19. Study in general: Samples representing acute and convalescent COVID-19 were sourced from the United States, Italy and Spain. Sources were T cells, B-cell-depleted T cells, or PBMCs; the material itself was cDNA or gDNA.

This CDR3 has 14 amino acids. Trimming cost V 4 bases and J 7 bases; bases outside gene matches: 5. The germline V gene has CDR1 GTSNPN and CDR2 SVGIG (reference sequence). The clonotype originates from a woman in her thirties with acute or convalescent COVID-19. Sequenced: peripheral blood. The rearrangement uses TRBV30 and TRBJ1-6; 9 bases align to TRBD1. CDR3 in amino acids: CAWNAGTGNSPLHF. The CDR3 coding sequence is TGTGCCTGGAATGCCGGGACAGGGAATTCACCCCTCCACTTT. The whole variable domain, filled in from reference TRBV30 and TRBJ1-6, reads SQTIHQWPATLVQPVGSPLSLECTVEGTSNPNLYWYRQAAGRGLQLLFYSVGIGQISSEVPQNLSASRPQDRQFILSSKKLLLSDSGFYLCAWNAGTGNSPLHFGNGTRLTVT.